This T cell receptor beta chain was retrieved from a study of OX40 agonist ivuxolimab in advanced cancers. Measured with immunoSEQ multiplex PCR; TCRdb has only the in-frame clones, and not every one. Altogether 100,000 to 150,000 clones are present, 90% being singletons, with the ten largest covering roughly 1.1%. Trimming took 3 bases from V and 4 from J, leaving 10 bases between them. This CDR3 has 13 amino acids. Germline loops: CDR1 LNHDA, CDR2 SQIVND (reference sequence). It was autoimmune disease history or systemic immunosuppression that excluded patients. Source: CD4+ or CD8+ T cells sorted from blood, taken in a trial of the OX40 agonist ivuxolimab. The rearrangement links TRBV19 to TRBJ2-7; possibly TRBD1 for D (6 bases). The receptor's source is an adult with an advanced solid tumor such as melanoma, head and neck, liver or kidney cancer. CDR3 DNA sequence: TGTGCCAGTAGTATCGGACAGTCTTACGAGCAGTACTTC. Its protein product is CASSIGQSYEQYF.